The entry that follows covers one TCR beta chain sequence. Authors' processing steps: Amplified reference gene primers provided the basis for estimating nucleated cell counts. The protocol was immunoSEQ multiplex PCR, while the TCRdb copy is restricted to in-frame clones and leaves out a portion. Clonal size and the V and J genes are those of that table, whereas D and trimming came from the DNA. Altogether approximately 220,000 clones are present, 80% to 90% being singletons, with the ten largest covering approximately 4.2%. CDR1 and CDR2 (germline): MDHEN, SYDVKM. V shed 3 bases and J shed 5 bases, with 17 bases lying between them. The length of the CDR3 is 15 residues. Which cohort a participant joined came from the clinical history participants gave. This specimen comes from a study of blood T cell repertoires in COVID-19. Study background: Samples representing acute and convalescent COVID-19 were sourced from the United States, Italy and Spain.

V and J are TRBV28 and TRBJ2-7; TRBD1 is a possible D gene (6 bases). Source material: PBMCs or T cells enriched from blood (not recorded which). The clonotype comes from a middle-aged woman with acute COVID-19. CDR3 residues: CASSLWDMGRDEQYF. DNA of the CDR3: TGTGCCAGCAGTTTGTGGGACATGGGACGCGACGAGCAGTACTTC. The full variable domain, with the rest looked up from reference TRBV28 and TRBJ2-7, is DVKVTQSSRYLVKRTGEKVFLECVQDMDHENMFWYRQDPGLGLRLIYFSYDVKMKEKGDIPEGYSVSREKKERFSLILESASTNQTSMYLCASSLWDMGRDEQYFGPGTRLTVT.